The 8 T cell receptor beta chains reported below all come from one sample, sequenced in a study of shared T cell receptors in the human thymus. Profiling relied on immunoSEQ multiplex PCR, and the TCRdb table lists in-frame clones only, not all of them. The table records approximately 490,000 clones, about 84% of them present only once. The same data also went into a second study, on human thymus T cells.

Sequences were obtained from thymocytes. The origin of the receptors is a boy in the first two years of life with a congenital heart defect.

CDR3 nucleotides: TGTGCCAGCAGCTTAGGACTAGCGGGAGTCGGCACCGGGGAGCTGTTTTTT. This codes for CASSLGLAGVGTGELFF. J is TRBJ2-2 and V is TRBV11-3; TRBD2 aligns across 12 bases. CDR1 is SGHNT, CDR2 YENEEA, per germline. The J segment lost 4 bases and the V segment lost 1 base, leaving 4 bases of the junction unmatched. The CDR3 is 17 amino acids. The whole variable domain, remainder taken from reference TRBV11-3 and TRBJ2-2, is EAGVVQSPRYKIIEKKQPVAFWCNPISGHNTLYWYLQNLGQGPELLIRYENEEAVDDSQLPKDRFSAERLKGVDSTLKIQPAELGDSAVYLCASSLGLAGVGTGELFFGEGSRLTVL.

The rearrangement links TRBV1 to TRBJ2-7; the table's D call, TRBD2, has no DNA check behind it. TRBV1 is noted as a pseudogene. The CDR3 sequence is 16 residues long. The CDR3 loop reads CTSSPKAGERIYEQYF. CDR3 coding DNA: TGCACCAGCAGCCCGAAAGCGGGAGAGAGAATCTACGAGCAGTACTTC.

The chain recombines TRBV10-3 with TRBJ2-3; 7 bases align to TRBD1. The CDR3 loop spans 16 amino acids. Germline CDR1 reads ENHRY; CDR2 reads SYGVKD. V was pared by 3 bases and J by 5 bases, with 11 bases of the junction left unmatched. The CDR3 loop reads CAISDRDSPAGDTQYF. CDR3 DNA sequence: TGTGCCATCAGTGACCGGGACAGCCCCGCGGGAGATACGCAGTATTTT.

The chain employs TRBV6-5 and TRBJ2-2, with TRBD1 as a possible D gene (5 bases). CDR3 length equals 16 residues. The germline V gene has CDR1 MNHEY and CDR2 SVGAGI. Trimming pared 4 bases from V and 3 bases from J, leaving 15 bases between. DNA for the CDR3: TGTGCCAGCAGTTGCCCCGAAGGACACCACACCGGGGAGCTGTTTTTT. Its translation: CASSCPEGHHTGELFF.

The chain has TRBV2 and TRBJ1-1, with 10 positions matching TRBD1. The CDR3 runs to 14 residues. Per the germline V gene, CDR1 is SNHLY and CDR2 is FYNNEI. Trimming removed 6 bases from V and 4 bases from J; junction bases left unmatched: 5. This CDR3 reads CASRTTGGRTEAFF. In nucleotides, the CDR3 is TGTGCCAGCAGGACGACAGGGGGCCGCACTGAAGCTTTCTTT.

The chain couples TRBV7-9 to TRBJ1-5, with D possibly being TRBD1 (5 bases). V lost 4 bases to trimming and J lost 2 bases, with 18 bases between them. The CDR3 length is 17 residues. CDR1 is SEHNR, CDR2 FQNEAQ, per germline (reference sequence). The CDR3 sequence is CASSCRPYKGGNQPQHF. The DNA of the CDR3 is TGTGCCAGCAGCTGCCGGCCTTACAAAGGGGGCAATCAGCCCCAGCATTTT.

CDR3 loop: CASSQGPPGQGDQPQHF. CDR3 DNA sequence: TGCGCCAGCAGCCAAGGTCCCCCGGGACAGGGGGATCAGCCCCAGCATTTT. This rearrangement joins TRBV4-3 to TRBJ1-5, with TRBD1 matching over 11 bases. Germline V gives CDR1 LGHNA, CDR2 YSLEER. There are 17 residues in the CDR3. After removal of 1 base from V and 5 bases from J, the junction contained 7 bases not matched to a gene.

This clone has a handful of counts. The V and J genes are TRBV27 and TRBJ2-2; maybe TRBD1 (5 bases). The CDR3 is 16 residues long. Germline V gives CDR1 MNHEY, CDR2 SMNVEV (reference sequence). With 2 bases removed from V and 4 bases from J, the gap between germline ends came to 14 bases. DNA for the CDR3: TGTGCCAGCAGTTTAGTCCCAGGGAAGGGCACCGGGGAGCTGTTTTTT. Protein sequence: CASSLVPGKGTGELFF.